Below are 5 T cell receptor beta chains sequenced from a single sample in a study of OX40 agonist ivuxolimab in advanced cancers. The repertoire was sequenced with immunoSEQ multiplex PCR; TCRdb's copy has only in-frame clones and lacks some. Of 77,000 or so clones detected, roughly 94% appear once; the ten largest clones hold 20%. Sequenced here: CD4+ or CD8+ T cells sorted from blood, sampled in a trial of the OX40 agonist ivuxolimab. All receptors derive from an adult with an advanced solid tumor such as melanoma, head and neck, liver or kidney cancer.

The V gene is TRBV13, the J gene TRBJ1-5, with TRBD1 matching 9 bases. CDR3 length equals 17 residues. V lost 3 bases, J lost 4 bases, and 10 bases stayed unmatched. Germline CDR1 PRHDT, CDR2 FYEKMQ (reference sequence). The CDR3 loop reads CASSFGTGLRANQPQHF. In DNA, the CDR3 is TGTGCCAGCAGCTTTGGGACAGGGCTGCGGGCAAATCAGCCCCAGCATTTT. The whole variable domain, remainder taken from reference TRBV13 and TRBJ1-5, is AAGVIQSPRHLIKEKRETATLKCYPIPRHDTVYWYQQGPGQDPQFLISFYEKMQSDKGSIPDRFSAQQFSDYHSELNMSSLELGDSALYFCASSFGTGLRANQPQHFGDGTRLSIL.

This sequence joins TRBV27 and TRBJ2-5, with a weak D call TRBD2 (6 bases). The CDR3 is made up of 11 amino acids. V lost 8 bases, J lost 5 bases, and 9 bases lay in between. Germline V gene sequence: CDR1 MNHEY, CDR2 SMNVEV (reference sequence). CDR3 DNA sequence: TGTGCCAGCTACCGGGGGGAGACCCAGTACTTC. Protein: CASYRGETQYF.

The rearrangement links TRBV6-5 to TRBJ2-7, with D maybe TRBD2 (5 bases). There are 14 residues in the CDR3. Germline V gene lookup returns CDR1 MNHEY and CDR2 SVGAGI. Between the trimmed V and J ends, which lost 6 bases and 1 base, there was a span of 13 bases. CDR3 residues: CASREVTRSYEQYF. The CDR3 DNA follows: TGTGCCAGCAGGGAGGTGACCAGGTCCTACGAGCAGTACTTC.

The chain has TRBV4-3 and TRBJ2-1; perhaps D is TRBD1 or TRBD2 (5 bases each). The ends were cut back, 5 bases at V and 0 bases at J, with 14 bases in the middle. Germline V gives CDR1 LGHNA, CDR2 YSLEER. The CDR3 totals 16 residues. CDR3 sequence reads: CASSSYGAPSYNEQFF. As DNA, the CDR3 is TGCGCCAGCAGCTCCTACGGGGCCCCCTCCTACAATGAGCAGTTCTTC.

The chain joins TRBV29-1 to TRBJ1-5, with unresolved D. Germline V lookup: CDR1 SQVTM, CDR2 ANQGSEA. The CDR3 extends over 12 amino acids. Trimming stripped 4 bases from V and 11 bases from J, with 15 bases between. The CDR3 loop is CSVASPQQAQHF. The CDR3 nucleotides read TGCAGCGTTGCTTCGCCCCAGCAGGCCCAGCATTTT.